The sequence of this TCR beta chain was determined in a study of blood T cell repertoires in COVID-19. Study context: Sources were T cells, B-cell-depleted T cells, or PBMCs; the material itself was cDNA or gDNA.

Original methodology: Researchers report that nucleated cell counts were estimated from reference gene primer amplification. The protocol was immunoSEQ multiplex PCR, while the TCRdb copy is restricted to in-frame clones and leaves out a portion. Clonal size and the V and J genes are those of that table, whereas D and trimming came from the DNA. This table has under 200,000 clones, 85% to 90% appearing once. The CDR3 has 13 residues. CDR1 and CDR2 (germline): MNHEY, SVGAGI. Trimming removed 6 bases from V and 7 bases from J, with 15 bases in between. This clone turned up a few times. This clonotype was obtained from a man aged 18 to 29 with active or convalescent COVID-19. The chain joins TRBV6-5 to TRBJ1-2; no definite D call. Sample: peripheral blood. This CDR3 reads CASSRDLPAGYTF. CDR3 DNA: TGTGCCAGCAGCCGGGATCTCCCCGCTGGCTACACCTTC.